The present entry profiles one T cell receptor beta chain with its context. What it binds is unknown. The assay was immunoSEQ multiplex PCR, and TCRdb's table has in-frame clones only and misses some. The repertoire includes roughly 14,000 clones, about 87% of them detected once, and 7.9% sits in the top ten. The CDR3 has 12 amino acids. The germline gives CDR1 SGHTA, CDR2 FQGNSA. Trimming took off 3 bases at V and 6 bases at J, with 8 bases between the two ends. The source of the sample is a study of T cells and Merkel cell carcinoma outcomes. Study-wide points: In Merkel cell carcinoma, repertoire and T-cell density reportedly predicted outcomes.

The V and J genes are TRBV7-2 and TRBJ1-1, with D maybe TRBD1 (6 bases). The sequencing input was tumor tissue from Merkel cell carcinoma. This receptor was identified in a human donor with Merkel cell carcinoma. The chain's CDR3 is CASSFNRAEAFF. CDR3 coding DNA: TGTGCCAGCAGCTTCAACAGGGCTGAAGCTTTCTTT.